This T cell receptor (beta chain) is from a study of OX40 agonist ivuxolimab in advanced cancers. The wider study: With a range of 23 to 79, age averaged roughly 60 years, and around 83% were male. Three patients, one with hepatocellular carcinoma and two with cutaneous melanoma, responded partially.

The V segment lost 2 bases and the J segment 3 bases; nucleotides outside the gene matches: 3. Looked up from germline, CDR1 is SGHRS and CDR2 is YFSETQ. This CDR3 comprises 14 residues. The protocol was immunoSEQ multiplex PCR, while the TCRdb copy is restricted to in-frame clones and leaves out a portion. The sample carries 53,000 or so clones, around 77% recorded once. This sequence was found in an adult with an advanced solid tumor such as melanoma, head and neck, liver or kidney cancer. The sequenced sample was CD4+ or CD8+ T cells sorted from blood, obtained in a trial of the OX40 agonist ivuxolimab. V and J are TRBV5-1 and TRBJ2-5, with 8 bases matching TRBD2. The CDR3 DNA follows: TGCGCCAGCAGCTTCGGGACTAGAGAAGAGACCCAGTACTTC. It yields the protein CASSFGTREETQYF.